Listed below are T cell receptor beta chains from one sample, sequenced in a study of cytomegalovirus exposure and HLA in healthy donors. Using immunoSEQ multiplex PCR, the repertoire was profiled, and TCRdb retains in-frame clones only, with some absent. This table has around 150,000 clones, just under 90% appearing once. Sequencing was done on a sample of PBMCs. The receptors derive from a young woman in good health and CMV-seronegative. CDR3s include the opening cysteine and the closing phenylalanine or tryptophan. D genes are given only for firm matches. Rows give clone size only sometimes, using once, few, many, or a class for an expanded clone.

>.|TRBV7-2|.|TRBJ1-5
CASSLEGYSNQPQHF
TGTGCCAGCAGCTTAGAGGGGTATAGCAATCAGCCCCAGCATTTT
>.|TRBV2|.|TRBJ2-3
CASNLNSPSTDTQYF
TGTGCCAGCAACCTCAACAGTCCTAGCACAGATACGCAGTATTTT
>.|TRBV27|.|TRBJ1-4
CASSLRGGVWTNEKLFF
TGTGCCAGCAGTTTAAGGGGTGGGGTTTGGACTAATGAAAAACTGTTTTTT
>.|TRBV28|.|TRBJ2-6
CATTTGLLSGANVLTF
TGTGCCACTACTACAGGGCTTCTCTCTGGGGCCAACGTCCTGACTTTC
>.|TRBV7-9|.|TRBJ1-5
CASSLDSYSTNQPQHF
TGTGCCAGCAGCTTAGATTCCTACAGTACCAATCAGCCCCAGCATTTT
>.|TRBV19|.|TRBJ1-1
CASGTGRGTEAFF
TGTGCCAGCGGAACAGGCAGAGGCACTGAAGCTTTCTTT
>few|TRBV15|.|TRBJ1-1
CATSRTVNGEAFF
TGTGCCACCAGCAGGACAGTAAATGGTGAAGCTTTCTTT
>.|TRBV2|TRBD1|TRBJ2-3
CASIRDRGRTDTQYF
TGTGCCAGCATTAGGGACAGGGGTCGAACAGATACGCAGTATTTT
>.|TRBV4-3|.|TRBJ2-7
CASSQDRSEQYF
TGCGCCAGCAGCCAAGATAGGAGCGAGCAGTACTTC
>.|TRBV28|TRBD1|TRBJ1-2
CASRNRGSNYGYTF
TGTGCCAGCAGAAACAGGGGCTCCAACTATGGCTACACCTTC
>once|TRBV28|.|TRBJ2-7
CASRSRTSYEQYF
TGTGCCAGCAGAAGCCGAACGTCCTACGAGCAGTACTTC
>.|TRBV5-1|TRBD2|TRBJ2-7
CASSLGLAGAAAYEQYF
TGCGCCAGCAGCTTGGGACTAGCGGGAGCGGCGGCCTACGAGCAGTACTTC
>.|TRBV29-1|TRBD1|TRBJ2-7
CSVTPGTGNEQYF
TGCAGCGTTACCCCCGGGACAGGGAACGAGCAGTACTTC
>.|TRBV5-1|TRBD1|TRBJ1-6
CASSGGGLGTPLHF
TGCGCCAGCAGCGGAGGGGGCTTAGGGACACCCCTCCACTTT
>.|TRBV11-3|TRBD2|TRBJ2-3
CASSSTSGRADLPLNTQYF
TGTGCCAGCAGCTCGACTAGCGGGAGGGCCGACCTTCCACTAAATACGCAGTATTTT
>.|TRBV28|TRBD1|TRBJ1-4
CASSPPGGGEKLFF
TGTGCCAGCAGCCCTCCAGGGGGAGGTGAAAAACTGTTTTTT
>.|TRBV28|TRBD1|TRBJ1-2
CASSLFGSGQDGYTF
TGTGCCAGCAGTCTCTTCGGATCGGGACAGGATGGCTACACCTTC